The 5 T cell receptor beta chains listed next were all sequenced from one sample in a study of T cells of healthy individuals. Each CDR3 protein gets one entry after TCRdb re-called the 5' RACE reads with MiXCR. The data hold just over 40,000 distinct CDR3 sequences, with more than 4.5% observed a single time. The source of these receptors is a human donor in good health.

This clonotype came up a few times. The chain is built from TRBV12-3 or TRBV12-4 and TRBJ2-3; D remains ambiguous. V was pared by 0 bases and J by 1 base, with 14 bases between. This CDR3 contains 17 residues. The CDR3 nucleotides read TGTGCCAGCAGTTTAGCAGTTTCTCTGAGGCGCACAGATACGCAGTATTTT. Its protein is CASSLAVSLRRTDTQYF.

The CDR3: CASSKGTGAGDTQYF. CDR3 coding DNA: TGTGCCAGCAGCAAAGGGACAGGGGCGGGAGATACGCAGTATTTT. The V and J genes are TRBV2 and TRBJ2-3; 10 bases align to TRBD1. The CDR3 contains 15 residues. With 6 bases clipped from V and 5 bases from J, the junction kept 8 bases outside the gene matches. CDR1 and CDR2 from the germline V gene are SNHLY and FYNNEI. Filled out from reference TRBV2 and TRBJ2-3, the complete variable domain reads EPEVTQTPSHQVTQMGQEVILRCVPISNHLYFYWYRQILGQKVEFLVSFYNNEISEKSEIFDDQFSVERPDGSNFTLKIRSTKLEDSAMYFCASSKGTGAGDTQYFGPGTRLTVL.

This clonotype came up a few times. V is TRBV7-9 and J is TRBJ1-2; D call uncertain. The CDR3 runs 14 residues. From germline, CDR1 is SEHNR and CDR2 FQNEAQ (reference sequence). The ends were cut back, 6 bases at V and 4 bases at J, with 15 bases in the middle. This chain's CDR3 is CASRADGSPYGYTF. CDR3 nucleotides: TGTGCCAGCAGGGCGGACGGATCTCCCTATGGCTACACCTTC.

The genes are TRBV4-2 and TRBJ2-3, with D possibly TRBD2 on 5 matching bases. Germline V gene sequence: CDR1 LGHNA, CDR2 YNFKEQ. V gave up 1 base and J gave up 4 bases, with 9 bases separating them. The CDR3 is made up of 14 amino acids. The CDR3 loop is CASSQGTGADTQYF. The CDR3, as DNA: TGTGCCAGCAGCCAAGGGACTGGAGCAGATACGCAGTATTTT.

There are many counts of this clonotype. The J gene is TRBJ2-3, the V gene TRBV7-2; the D is unclear. V dropped 5 bases and J dropped 2 bases, with 14 bases sitting between them. The CDR3 spans 15 residues. The germline gives CDR1 SGHTA, CDR2 FQGNSA. As DNA, the CDR3 is TGTGCCAGCAGCCGTTCAATACGGCTCACAGATACGCAGTATTTT. It codes for CASSRSIRLTDTQYF.